This TCR beta chain is from a study of cytomegalovirus exposure and HLA in healthy donors. Both 60 Vbeta primers and 13 Jbeta primers went into the PCR. This table comes from immunoSEQ multiplex PCR, and its TCRdb copy is limited to in-frame clones, with some not included. The table lists just over 150,000 clones, 84% of them singletons. The sample comprised PBMCs. The TCR was taken from a man in his fifties or sixties in good health and CMV-seropositive.

The CDR3 bases are TGTGCCAGCAGCTTTGAACAGGGGGAAGGCTACACCTTC. Its translation: CASSFEQGEGYTF. This chain joins TRBV5-6 and TRBJ1-2; 8 bases are a match to TRBD1. The V gene's germline CDR1 is SGHDT and CDR2 YYEEEE. There are 13 residues in the CDR3. Trimming removed 2 bases from V and 8 bases from J; junction bases left unmatched: 5.